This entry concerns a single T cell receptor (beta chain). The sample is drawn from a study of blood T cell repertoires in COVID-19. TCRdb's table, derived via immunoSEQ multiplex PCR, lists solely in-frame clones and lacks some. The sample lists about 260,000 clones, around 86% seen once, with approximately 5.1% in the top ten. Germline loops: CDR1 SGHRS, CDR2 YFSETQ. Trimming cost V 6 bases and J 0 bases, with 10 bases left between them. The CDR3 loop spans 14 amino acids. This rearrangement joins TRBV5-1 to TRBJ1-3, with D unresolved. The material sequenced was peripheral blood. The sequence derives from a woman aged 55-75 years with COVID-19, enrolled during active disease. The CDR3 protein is CASTSDGSGNTIYF. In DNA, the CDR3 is TGCGCCAGCACTAGCGACGGCTCTGGAAACACCATATATTTT.